The source of this T cell receptor (beta chain) is a study of T cells in localized non-small cell lung cancer. The CDR3 is made up of 12 amino acids. Germline loops: CDR1 SEHNR, CDR2 FQNEAQ (reference sequence). Trimming stripped 5 bases from V and 6 bases from J, with 11 bases between. About this clone itself: Its antigen is not identified.

Study-wide results and limits: Elevated blood T cell density was associated with longer overall survival. Uninvolved neighboring lung showed the greatest T cell clonality, exceeding tumor. Adjacent lung had a median around 50 of the 100 largest tumor clones.

Repertoires were generated with immunoSEQ multiplex PCR, while TCRdb's copy carries only in-frame clones and drops some. The sample holds 75,000 to 90,000 clones; approximately 84% are singletons and the top ten take over 2.5%. The material sequenced was peripheral blood, taken before any cancer treatment. J is TRBJ2-7 and V is TRBV7-9; D unclear. The origin of this receptor is a man between 40 and 70 years old with stage I lung adenocarcinoma. The CDR3 spells CASSLPLGEQYF. For the CDR3, the DNA is TGTGCCAGCAGCCTCCCGCTCGGCGAGCAGTACTTC.